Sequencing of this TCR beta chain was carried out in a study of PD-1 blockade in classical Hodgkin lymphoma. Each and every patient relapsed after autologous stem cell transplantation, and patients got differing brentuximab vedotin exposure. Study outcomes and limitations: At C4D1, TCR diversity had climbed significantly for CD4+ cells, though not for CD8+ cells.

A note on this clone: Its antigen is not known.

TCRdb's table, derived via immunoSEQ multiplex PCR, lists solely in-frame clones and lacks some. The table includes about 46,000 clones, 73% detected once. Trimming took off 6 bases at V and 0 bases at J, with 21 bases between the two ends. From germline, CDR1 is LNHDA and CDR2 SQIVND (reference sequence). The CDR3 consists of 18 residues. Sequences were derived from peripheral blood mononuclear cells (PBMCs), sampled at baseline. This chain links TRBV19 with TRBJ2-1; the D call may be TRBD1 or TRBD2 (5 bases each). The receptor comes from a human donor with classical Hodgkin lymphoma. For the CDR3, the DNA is TGTGCCAGTAGCCCGGGACCCCGGCTCTTTAGCTCCTACAATGAGCAGTTCTTC. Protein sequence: CASSPGPRLFSSYNEQFF. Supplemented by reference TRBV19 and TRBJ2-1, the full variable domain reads DGGITQSPKYLFRKEGQNVTLSCEQNLNHDAMYWYRQDPGQGLRLIYYSQIVNDFQKGDIAEGYSVSREKKESFPLTVTSAQKNPTAFYLCASSPGPRLFSSYNEQFFGPGTRLTVL.